Following are 22 T cell receptor beta chains from one sample sequenced in a study of blood T cell repertoires in COVID-19. The repertoire was sequenced with immunoSEQ multiplex PCR; TCRdb's copy has only in-frame clones and lacks some. The sample has about 430,000 clones; 75% to 90% are singletons. Input material: PBMCs or T cells enriched from blood (not recorded which). The receptors here all came from a man under 40 who had recovered from COVID-19.

This clone was counted once. The rearrangement joins TRBV2 to TRBJ2-7; D is perhaps TRBD2 (5 bases). V was trimmed by 3 bases and J by 4 bases, leaving 19 bases between them. The length of the CDR3 is 16 residues. CDR1 SNHLY and CDR2 FYNNEI come from the germline V gene. CDR3 loop: CASSDERLTPLYEQYF. The CDR3 DNA sequence: TGTGCCAGCAGTGACGAGCGGCTAACCCCTTTATACGAGCAGTACTTC.

CDR3 region: CASSLQQGGDTQYF. In nucleotides, the CDR3 is TGTGCCAGCTCACTCCAACAGGGGGGAGATACGCAGTATTTT. The J gene is TRBJ2-3, the V gene TRBV18; 8 bases are a match to TRBD1. Germline CDR1 and CDR2: KGHSH and LQKENI. J was trimmed by 5 bases and V by 4 bases; bases with no gene match: 5. There are 14 residues in the CDR3.

In this sample, this clone turned up once. This rearrangement joins TRBV28 to TRBJ2-5; unclear D gene. This CDR3 comprises 13 residues. In germline, CDR1 is MDHEN, CDR2 SYDVKM. V shed 5 bases and J shed 5 bases, with 12 bases lying between them. The CDR3 sequence is CASSAAGGETQYF. DNA of the CDR3: TGTGCCAGCAGTGCGGCCGGTGGGGAGACCCAGTACTTC.

This clone was seen just once. This chain connects TRBV28 to TRBJ2-3; TRBD2 matches 11 bases. CDR3 size: 16 residues. Germline CDR1 MDHEN, CDR2 SYDVKM. The ends lost 6 bases at V and 3 bases at J; junction bases unmatched: 8. CDR3 DNA sequence: TGTGCCAGCAGGGGATCCAGACTAGCGGGAACAGATACGCAGTATTTT. As protein: CASRGSRLAGTDTQYF. Full variable domain (outside the CDR3, taken from reference TRBV28 and TRBJ2-3): DVKVTQSSRYLVKRTGEKVFLECVQDMDHENMFWYRQDPGLGLRLIYFSYDVKMKEKGDIPEGYSVSREKKERFSLILESASTNQTSMYLCASRGSRLAGTDTQYFGPGTRLTVL.

This sequence joins TRBV5-1 and TRBJ2-1, with TRBD1 matching 8 bases. Trimming removed 0 bases from V and 8 bases from J; junction bases left unmatched: 7. Looked up from germline, CDR1 is SGHRS and CDR2 is YFSETQ. The length of the CDR3 is 15 residues. CDR3 amino acids: CASSLGTGTTYEQFF. The CDR3 nucleotides read TGCGCCAGCAGCTTGGGGACAGGGACAACCTATGAGCAGTTCTTC. Full variable domain (outside the CDR3, taken from reference TRBV5-1 and TRBJ2-1): KAGVTQTPRYLIKTRGQQVTLSCSPISGHRSVSWYQQTPGQGLQFLFEYFSETQRNKGNFPGRFSGRQFSNSRSEMNVSTLELGDSALYLCASSLGTGTTYEQFFGPGTRLTVL.

This sequence joins TRBV28 and TRBJ1-6, with a tentative D call TRBD1 (5 bases). Germline V gene lookup returns CDR1 MDHEN and CDR2 SYDVKM. V gave up 8 bases and J gave up 6 bases, with 14 bases separating them. The CDR3 runs 14 residues. The CDR3 region is CASGSGPTNSPLHF. In DNA, the CDR3 is TGTGCCAGCGGCTCAGGGCCTACTAATTCACCCCTCCACTTT.

This chain connects TRBV5-1 to TRBJ2-5; 8 nucleotides agree with TRBD2. CDR3 length equals 14 residues. Germline CDR1 and CDR2: SGHRS and YFSETQ. V was pared by 7 bases and J by 5 bases, with 10 bases of the junction left unmatched. Here the CDR3 DNA reads TGCGCCAGCGCCGGGGGGGTGGATGTGGAGACCCAGTACTTC. Translation gives CASAGGVDVETQYF.

For this clone: The same CDR3 is also encoded by other DNA sequences in this sample. The CDR3 DNA sequence: TGTGCCAGCAGCCAAGACAGGTACGAGCAGTACTTC. Translating it yields CASSQDRYEQYF. This chain joins TRBV3-1 (or the pseudogene TRBV3-2) and TRBJ2-7; no firm D call. With 0 bases removed from V and 4 bases from J, the gap between germline ends came to 4 bases. Germline V gene lookup returns CDR1 LGHDT and CDR2 YNNKEL (reference sequence). The length of the CDR3 is 12 residues.

This chain uses TRBV6-2 or TRBV6-3 with TRBJ2-2; 9 bases line up with TRBD2. The germline gives CDR1 MNHEY, CDR2 SVGEGT. The CDR3 extends over 18 amino acids. Trimming removed 0 bases from V and 4 bases from J; junction bases left unmatched: 9. As DNA, the CDR3 is TGTGCCAGCAGTTACTCGCAGGCTGTAGCGGGGGTCACCGGGGAGCTGTTTTTT. Translation: CASSYSQAVAGVTGELFF.

The CDR3: CASSEVWTGNSPLHF. The CDR3 DNA follows: TGTGCCAGCAGTGAAGTTTGGACAGGGAATTCACCCCTCCACTTT. The rearrangement uses TRBV6-1 and TRBJ1-6, with TRBD1 matching 8 bases. The CDR3 covers 15 residues. Germline lookup yields CDR1 MNHNS and CDR2 SASEGT. Trimming at V came to 1 base and at J to 7 bases, leaving 3 bases not matched to a gene.

This chain links TRBV30 with TRBJ1-1, with D hard to call. V was cut by 3 bases and J by 5 bases, with 10 bases left in between. The CDR3 runs to 12 residues. Germline CDR1 reads GTSNPN; CDR2 reads SVGIG (reference sequence). The CDR3: CAWRPRGTEAFF. As DNA, the CDR3 is TGTGCCTGGAGACCCCGGGGTACTGAAGCTTTCTTT.

This chain links TRBV18 with TRBJ2-7; a weak D match, TRBD2 (5 bases). V lost 2 bases to trimming and J lost 3 bases, with 8 bases between them. CDR1 KGHSH and CDR2 LQKENI come from the germline V gene. The CDR3 totals 13 residues. In DNA, the CDR3 is TGTGCCAGCTCACCAGGCGGGTACTACGAGCAGTACTTC. It translates to CASSPGGYYEQYF.

This chain links TRBV3-1 (or the pseudogene TRBV3-2) with TRBJ2-4; D possibly corresponds to TRBD2 (6 bases). The V gene's germline CDR1 is LGHDT and CDR2 YNNKEL (reference sequence). Trimming shortened V by 0 bases and J by 7 bases, and 19 bases separated the two germline ends. The CDR3 is 17 residues long. CDR3 bases: TGTGCCAGCAGCCAAGAGAGGGACTCCGGACGGTGGAACATTCAGTACTTC. Encoded protein: CASSQERDSGRWNIQYF.

V is TRBV18 and J is TRBJ1-5, with 9 bases matching TRBD1. Trimming took 1 base from V and 5 from J; bases not matched to a gene: 6. This CDR3 contains 16 residues. CDR1 and CDR2 from the germline V gene are KGHSH and LQKENI. The DNA of the CDR3 is TGTGCCAGCTCACCACGCAGGACAGGGGCACATCAGCCCCAGCATTTT. Its protein product is CASSPRRTGAHQPQHF.

This clone was observed a single time. The rearrangement links TRBV7-2 to TRBJ2-7; D may be TRBD2 (6 bases). Trimming removed 0 bases at V and 0 bases at J, with 15 bases between. Germline CDR1 and CDR2: SGHTA and FQGNSA. The CDR3 loop spans 17 amino acids. The DNA of the CDR3 is TGTGCCAGCAGCTTAGCGCGAGGCGGGGCCAGCTCCTACGAGCAGTACTTC. This encodes CASSLARGGASSYEQYF.

The chain carries TRBV3-1 (or the pseudogene TRBV3-2) and TRBJ1-5; 9 bases match TRBD1. Trimming took 0 bases from V and 6 from J; bases not matched to a gene: 9. The CDR3 sequence is 17 residues long. CDR1 and CDR2 from the germline V gene are LGHDT and YNNKEL (reference sequence). The CDR3 loop is CASSQDHGTGFGQPQHF. DNA for the CDR3: TGTGCCAGCAGCCAAGATCATGGGACAGGGTTCGGTCAGCCCCAGCATTTT.

This clone has a handful of counts. The chain employs TRBV7-2 and TRBJ2-5; 13 bases match TRBD2. Germline CDR1 reads SGHTA; CDR2 reads FQGNSA. The CDR3 totals 17 residues. V shed 1 base, J shed 4 bases, and the junction held 6 bases outside the gene matches. In nucleotides, the CDR3 is TGTGCCAGCAGCTTAGGCAGGACTAGCGGGAGTGGAGAGACCCAGTACTTC. This codes for CASSLGRTSGSGETQYF.

The chain combines TRBV28 with TRBJ1-1; the match to TRBD1 covers 8 bases. Per the germline V gene, CDR1 is MDHEN and CDR2 is SYDVKM. V lost 6 bases and J lost 0; bases outside the gene matches: 9. The CDR3 totals 16 residues. The CDR3 DNA reads as TGTGCCAGCAGCCTCTTCAGGGGGCCCATGAACACTGAAGCTTTCTTT. Protein product: CASSLFRGPMNTEAFF.

The rearrangement uses TRBV5-6 and TRBJ1-5; tentative D call: TRBD1 (6 bases). The CDR3 extends over 18 amino acids. The germline CDR1 and CDR2 sequences are SGHDT and YYEEEE. The V and J ends lost 4 bases and 4 bases respectively, with 24 bases between them. Here the CDR3 DNA reads TGTGCCAGCAGCCCCGGCGGCAGGGGCGTAGCGGGGAATCAGCCCCAGCATTTT. Protein product: CASSPGGRGVAGNQPQHF.

The J gene is TRBJ2-3, the V gene TRBV10-2; 9 bases line up with TRBD2. V shed 6 bases, J shed 6 bases, and the junction held 7 bases outside the gene matches. Germline V gene data show CDR1 as WSHSY and CDR2 as SAAADI. This CDR3 comprises 14 residues. CDR3 DNA: TGCGCCAGCAGCATTAGCGGGAGTGCGGATACGCAGTATTTT. The encoded protein is CASSISGSADTQYF.

This chain links TRBV27 with TRBJ1-6; 7 bases are shared with TRBD1. This CDR3 is built from 19 residues. V lost 2 bases and J lost 0; bases outside the gene matches: 10. The germline V gene encodes CDR1 MNHEY and CDR2 SMNVEV (reference sequence). CDR3 sequence: CASSLRGQVMGSYNSPLHF. As DNA, the CDR3 is TGTGCCAGCAGTTTAAGAGGACAGGTCATGGGCTCCTATAATTCACCCCTCCACTTT.

V is TRBV30 and J is TRBJ2-3; weak D call: TRBD2 (6 bases). V lost 2 bases, J lost 3 bases, and 9 bases lay in between. The CDR3 extends over 13 amino acids. Germline assignment: CDR1 GTSNPN and CDR2 SVGIG (reference sequence). DNA for the CDR3: TGTGCCTGGAGTCCCGGGAGTACAGATACGCAGTATTTT. Its translation: CAWSPGSTDTQYF.